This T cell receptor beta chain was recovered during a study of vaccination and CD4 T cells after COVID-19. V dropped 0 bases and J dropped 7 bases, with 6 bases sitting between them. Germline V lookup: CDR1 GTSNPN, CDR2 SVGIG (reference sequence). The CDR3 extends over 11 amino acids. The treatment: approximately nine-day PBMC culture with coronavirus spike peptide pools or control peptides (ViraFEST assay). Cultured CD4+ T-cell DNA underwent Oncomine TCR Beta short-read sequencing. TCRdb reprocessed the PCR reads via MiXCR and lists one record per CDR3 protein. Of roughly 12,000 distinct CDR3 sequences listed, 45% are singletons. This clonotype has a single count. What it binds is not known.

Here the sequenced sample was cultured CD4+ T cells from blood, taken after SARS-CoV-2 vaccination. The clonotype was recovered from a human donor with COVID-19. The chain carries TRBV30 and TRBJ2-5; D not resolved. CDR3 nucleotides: TGTGCCTGGAGTGTAGAAGGGACCCAGTACTTC. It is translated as CAWSVEGTQYF.